This entry lists 10 T cell receptor beta chains sequenced from one sample in a study of T cell repertoires in cytomegalovirus infection. TCRdb analysed the reads with MiXCR anew, one entry per CDR3 protein. This table has a few hundred thousand distinct CDR3 sequences, 22% appearing once. The specimen sequenced was CD8+ T cells from PBMCs. These receptors were obtained from a human donor in good health (CMV status not recorded). Some clones in this sample may be carry-over from other donors' samples.

To note about this clonotype: A much larger clone lies one base from this, so it may be a read error. The rearrangement links TRBV7-4 to TRBJ1-2, with D unclear. With 3 bases removed from V and 0 bases from J, the gap between germline ends came to 8 bases. From germline, CDR1 is SGHVT and CDR2 SQSDAQ. This CDR3 spans 14 amino acids. The CDR3, as DNA: TGTGCCAGCAGCTTCGACTTAACTAACTATGGCTACACCTTC. It yields the protein CASSFDLTNYGYTF. Complete variable domain (other parts from reference TRBV7-4 and TRBJ1-2): GAGVSQSPRYKVAKRGRDVALRCDSISGHVTLYWYRQTLGQGSEVLTYSQSDAQRDKSGRPSGRFSAERPERSVSTLKIQRTEQGDSAVYLCASSFDLTNYGYTFGSGTRLTVV.

This clonotype was found a few times. The V and J genes are TRBV5-4 and TRBJ1-2, with TRBD1 as a possible D gene (5 bases). Germline V gives CDR1 SGHNT, CDR2 YYREEE (reference sequence). This CDR3 region has 15 residues. V was clipped by 0 bases and J by 6 bases, with 15 bases between them. Here the CDR3 reads CASSLEYPMGDGYTF. In DNA, the CDR3 is TGTGCCAGCAGCTTGGAATACCCGATGGGGGATGGCTACACCTTC.

CDR3 sequence: CATSRVTGYNEQFF. The CDR3 DNA reads TGTGCCACCAGCAGGGTGACAGGGTACAATGAGCAGTTCTTC. J is TRBJ2-1 and V is TRBV15; 7 bases line up with TRBD1. The V gene's germline CDR1 is LNHNV and CDR2 YYDKDF (reference sequence). V gave up 3 bases and J gave up 4 bases; unmatched junction bases: 3. The CDR3 totals 14 residues.

The table lists this clonotype with many counts. The chain uses TRBV7-2 and TRBJ2-3; D gene uncertain. V was shortened by 2 bases and J by 3 bases, with 12 bases between the two germline ends. This CDR3 contains 15 residues. Germline lookup yields CDR1 SGHTA and CDR2 FQGNSA. CDR3 residues: CASSLRDYRTDTQYF. Written as DNA, the CDR3 is TGTGCCAGCAGCTTAAGAGATTATCGGACAGATACGCAGTATTTT.

The chain joins TRBV6-6 to TRBJ1-1, with a tentative D call TRBD1 (5 bases). V was pared by 0 bases and J by 5 bases, with 10 bases between. The CDR3 extends over 14 amino acids. CDR1 and CDR2 from the germline V gene are MNHNY and SVGAGI (reference sequence). Written as DNA, the CDR3 is TGTGCCAGCAGTTACTCCCGGGGGAGGACTGAAGCTTTCTTT. Translation gives CASSYSRGRTEAFF.

The gene calls are TRBV6-2 or TRBV6-3 and TRBJ1-1; D gene unclear. Germline V CDR1 and CDR2: MNHEY, SVGEGT. The CDR3 length is 14 residues. V was shortened by 2 bases and J by 4 bases, with 11 bases between the two germline ends. For the CDR3, the DNA is TGTGCCAGCAGTTACGTAGGAAAGGCCACTGAAGCTTTCTTT. Protein sequence: CASSYVGKATEAFF.

This clonotype has more than one count but fewer than ten. The V call is TRBV6-5, the J call TRBJ2-1, with a possible D match to TRBD2 (5 bases). Trimming left V 6 bases short and J 3 bases short, with 9 bases between. This CDR3 contains 13 residues. Germline V gene data show CDR1 as MNHEY and CDR2 as SVGAGI. CDR3 sequence (DNA): TGTGCCAGCAGCCAGAGCGGCTACAATGAGCAGTTCTTC. This gives the protein CASSQSGYNEQFF.

This clonotype was observed a handful of times. The chain couples TRBV14 to TRBJ2-1, with D tentatively TRBD2 (6 bases). V lost 1 base and J 9 bases, leaving 10 bases between the germline ends. Germline CDR1 reads SGHDN; CDR2 reads FVKESK. The CDR3 extends over 13 amino acids. Here the CDR3 reads CASSQVAVGEQFF. CDR3 DNA: TGTGCCAGCAGCCAAGTAGCGGTTGGTGAGCAGTTCTTC.

This clonotype was counted only a few times. One end of the junction is discordant with germline, which a read error may explain. The rearrangement joins TRBV6-6 to TRBJ2-2, with 9 bases matching TRBD1. This CDR3 comprises 16 residues. Germline CDR1 MNHNY, CDR2 SVGAGI (reference sequence). CDR3 amino acids: CASSYLTGGLTGELFF. The CDR3 DNA follows: TGTGCCAGCAGTTACCTGACAGGGGGGCTCACCGGAGAGCTGTTTTTT.

This chain connects TRBV7-8 to TRBJ2-1; 10 nucleotides align to TRBD2. Germline V CDR1 and CDR2: SGHVS, FQNEAQ. The V segment lost 6 bases and the J segment 5 bases; nucleotides outside the gene matches: 4. This CDR3 has 14 amino acids. For the CDR3, the DNA is TGTGCCAGCAGGGGGACTAGCGTAGACAATGAGCAGTTCTTC. Its protein is CASRGTSVDNEQFF.